The subject of this entry is one TCR beta chain. As yet, its antigen is unknown. The CDR3 has 15 residues. Germline lookup yields CDR1 SEHNR and CDR2 FQNEAQ (reference sequence). The V gene lost 4 bases and the J gene lost 2 bases, with 14 bases spanning the gap. This record belongs to a study of T cells in localized non-small cell lung cancer. Study observations and caveats: When the top 100 tumor clones were examined, a median approximately 59 of them also appeared in the adjacent lung, which was paired and uninvolved.

The data were produced by immunoSEQ multiplex PCR, yet TCRdb's version contains in-frame clones alone and is incomplete. The repertoire holds 35,000 to 50,000 clones, with roughly 83% as singletons. V usage is TRBV7-9 and J usage is TRBJ1-1; D gene ambiguous. This specimen was PBMCs, taken before any cancer treatment. The receptor was isolated from a woman aged 40-70 years with stage II squamous cell lung carcinoma. The CDR3: CASSSPWQVNTEAFF. DNA for the CDR3: TGTGCCAGCAGCTCCCCCTGGCAGGTCAACACTGAAGCTTTCTTT. Together with reference TRBV7-9 and TRBJ1-1, the CDR3 gives the full variable domain: DTGVSQNPRHKITKRGQNVTFRCDPISEHNRLYWYRQTLGQGPEFLTYFQNEAQLEKSRLLSDRFSAERPKGSFSTLEIQRTEQGDSAMYLCASSSPWQVNTEAFFGQGTRLTVV.